The sample holds a few counts of the clone carrying this T cell receptor beta chain. Its matching antigen is unknown. This entry belongs to a study of beta chain features in type 1 diabetes. This CDR3 is built from 15 residues. Trimming shortened V by 4 bases and J by 4 bases, and 11 bases separated the two germline ends. Germline V gene sequence: CDR1 SGHTA, CDR2 FQGNSA. Overall study findings and caveats: Across all four CD4+ subsets, people with type 1 diabetes showed modestly shorter TCRB CDR3s.

The isolated RNA, all of it, was reverse transcribed, so expressed TCRB transcripts were what got sequenced. This table comes from immunoSEQ multiplex PCR, and its TCRdb copy is limited to in-frame clones, with some not included. The sample consists of hundreds of thousands of clones, 10% to 15% of them appearing once. Sample: naive CD4+ T cells from blood. The chain combines TRBV7-2 with TRBJ1-6; perhaps TRBD1 as D (5 bases). The clonotype comes from a young man with type 1 diabetes. CDR3 region: CASSSLGQYNSPLHF. The CDR3 DNA reads as TGTGCCAGCAGCTCCCTAGGACAATATAATTCACCCCTCCACTTT.